Shown below are 21 T cell receptor beta chains from a single sample sequenced in a study of cytomegalovirus exposure and HLA in healthy donors. Primers included in the PCR were 60 Vbeta and 13 Jbeta primers. Assay: immunoSEQ multiplex PCR; the TCRdb copy retains only in-frame clones and omits some. This sample's table reports about 200,000 clones. The specimen sequenced was PBMCs. Receptors were obtained from a boy aged 5 to 17 in good health and CMV-seronegative.

Here the CDR3 DNA reads TGTGCCAGCAGTTTCAATAGTCGTGAAGCTTTCTTT. Translating it yields CASSFNSREAFF. The gene calls are TRBV28 and TRBJ1-1; D gene unclear. Trimming removed 3 bases from V and 7 bases from J, with 9 bases in between. The germline V gene encodes CDR1 MDHEN and CDR2 SYDVKM. This CDR3 is built from 12 residues.

CDR3 amino acids: CASSQAPPQGLREQYF. In DNA form, the CDR3 reads TGCGCCAGCAGCCAAGCCCCCCCACAGGGGCTCCGGGAGCAGTACTTC. The rearrangement uses TRBV4-1 and TRBJ2-7; 7 positions match TRBD1. The CDR3 consists of 16 residues. Germline CDR1 and CDR2: MGHRA and YSYEKL. V gave up 1 base and J gave up 7 bases; unmatched junction bases: 13.

V is TRBV29-1 and J is TRBJ1-5; the D gene is possibly TRBD1 (5 bases). The CDR3 has 13 amino acids. V was cut by 3 bases and J by 7 bases, with 13 bases left in between. Looked up from germline, CDR1 is SQVTM and CDR2 is ANQGSEA. The CDR3 sequence is CSVDSGGGQPQHF. CDR3 nucleotide sequence: TGCAGCGTTGATAGCGGGGGTGGACAGCCCCAGCATTTT.

This chain uses TRBV11-2 with TRBJ1-1, with TRBD1 matching 12 bases. Per germline, CDR1 SGHAT and CDR2 FQNNGV. This CDR3 has 14 amino acids. V lost 5 bases, J lost 7 bases, and 5 bases stayed unmatched. In DNA form, the CDR3 reads TGTGCCAGCAGCCCGGGACAGGGGGCTATTGAAGCTTTCTTT. Residues: CASSPGQGAIEAFF.

This chain connects TRBV6-6 to TRBJ1-2; D remains ambiguous. Deletions cut 10 bases from V and 5 bases from J, with 11 bases between. The V gene's germline CDR1 is MNHNY and CDR2 SVGAGI (reference sequence). The CDR3 is 11 amino acids. The CDR3 bases are TGTGCCATTAGAGGATATTATGGCTACACCTTC. Translating gives CAIRGYYGYTF.

This chain links TRBV30 with TRBJ1-2; weak D call: TRBD1 (5 bases). This CDR3 region has 13 residues. Germline V gives CDR1 GTSNPN, CDR2 SVGIG (reference sequence). Between the trimmed V and J ends, which lost 4 bases and 3 bases, there was a span of 12 bases. This CDR3 reads CAWTRQSYYGYTF. The CDR3 DNA reads TGTGCCTGGACTCGACAGAGCTACTATGGCTACACCTTC. Drawing the rest from reference TRBV30 and TRBJ1-2, the complete variable domain is SQTIHQWPATLVQPVGSPLSLECTVEGTSNPNLYWYRQAAGRGLQLLFYSVGIGQISSEVPQNLSASRPQDRQFILSSKKLLLSDSGFYLCAWTRQSYYGYTFGSGTRLTVV.

The rearrangement uses TRBV18 and TRBJ1-4; D is uncertain. The CDR3 has 14 residues. Deletions cut 3 bases from V and 4 bases from J, with 9 bases between. The germline V gene encodes CDR1 KGHSH and CDR2 LQKENI. The CDR3 region has the DNA TGTGCCAGCTCACCCCAGACGGGTAATGAAAAACTGTTTTTT. Its protein is CASSPQTGNEKLFF. The full variable domain, in which reference TRBV18 and TRBJ1-4 provide the parts outside the CDR3, is NAGVMQNPRHLVRRRGQEARLRCSPMKGHSHVYWYRQLPEEGLKFMVYLQKENIIDESGMPKERFSAEFPKEGPSILRIQQVVRGDSAAYFCASSPQTGNEKLFFGSGTQLSVL.

V is TRBV9 and J is TRBJ2-2; maybe TRBD2 (6 bases). With 4 bases removed from V and 2 bases from J, the gap between germline ends came to 15 bases. The CDR3 has 16 residues. Germline V gene sequence: CDR1 SGDLS, CDR2 YYNGEE. CDR3 sequence reads: CASSPLGSLNTGELFF. The CDR3, as DNA: TGTGCCAGCAGCCCCCTCGGGAGCCTCAACACCGGGGAGCTGTTTTTT.

This chain uses TRBV27 with TRBJ2-7, with 7 positions matching TRBD2. The V gene end was trimmed by 2 bases and the J gene end by 3 bases; junction bases not matched to a gene: 1. This CDR3 comprises 13 residues. The V gene's germline CDR1 is MNHEY and CDR2 SMNVEV (reference sequence). The CDR3 sequence: CASSLGLVYEQYF. The CDR3 coding sequence is TGTGCCAGCAGTTTAGGACTAGTCTACGAGCAGTACTTC.

This chain uses TRBV5-6 with TRBJ1-3; the match to TRBD1 covers 8 bases. This CDR3 is built from 15 residues. Germline loops: CDR1 SGHDT, CDR2 YYEEEE. V shed 4 bases, J shed 2 bases, and the junction held 5 bases outside the gene matches. CDR3 coding DNA: TGTGCCAGCAGCCGCAGGGGGCTTACTGGAAACACCATATATTTT. Its protein is CASSRRGLTGNTIYF.

This chain connects TRBV30 to TRBJ2-1; TRBD2 matches at 11 bases. Germline loops: CDR1 GTSNPN, CDR2 SVGIG (reference sequence). The CDR3 loop spans 13 amino acids. The trim removed 8 bases at V and 8 bases at J, leaving 8 bases unmatched. The CDR3 is CAHTSGGRYEQFF. For the CDR3, the DNA is TGTGCCCATACTAGCGGGGGCCGGTATGAGCAGTTCTTC.

DNA for the CDR3: TGTGCCAGCAGCTTCCCATCGGCGGGGGTCTCCTACGAGCAGTACTTC. It encodes CASSFPSAGVSYEQYF. The V and J genes are TRBV11-2 and TRBJ2-7; 7 bases agree with TRBD2. Trimming took 3 bases from V and 0 from J; bases not matched to a gene: 8. Looked up from germline, CDR1 is SGHAT and CDR2 is FQNNGV. The CDR3 runs to 16 residues.

The chain is built from TRBV15 and TRBJ1-2, with D perhaps TRBD1 (6 bases). V was shortened by 3 bases and J by 4 bases, with 12 bases between the two germline ends. The CDR3 spans 14 residues. Germline V lookup: CDR1 LNHNV, CDR2 YYDKDF (reference sequence). The CDR3 sequence is CATSRGAGGYGYTF. CDR3 bases: TGTGCCACCAGCAGGGGGGCGGGGGGCTATGGCTACACCTTC.

CDR3 coding DNA: TGTGCCAGCAGCCCGACCGTGGCTAGCGGGACCTACGAGCAGTACTTC. Its translation is CASSPTVASGTYEQYF. The V gene is TRBV7-2, the J gene TRBJ2-7; TRBD2 agrees at 9 bases. There are 16 residues in the CDR3. The V gene's germline CDR1 is SGHTA and CDR2 FQGNSA. V dropped 5 bases and J dropped 2; count of bases not matched to a gene: 10.

The rearrangement joins TRBV2 to TRBJ1-5, with D perhaps matching TRBD1 (6 bases). V was clipped by 6 bases and J by 5 bases, with 14 bases between them. The CDR3 loop spans 14 amino acids. Germline CDR1 reads SNHLY; CDR2 reads FYNNEI. CDR3 protein: CASSHRDMYQPQHF. The CDR3 bases are TGTGCCAGCAGCCACCGGGACATGTATCAGCCCCAGCATTTT.

This chain uses TRBV11-2 with TRBJ1-4; 9 bases align to TRBD1. Trimming at V came to 4 bases and at J to 5 bases, leaving 8 bases not matched to a gene. Germline CDR1 and CDR2: SGHAT and FQNNGV. This CDR3 has 16 amino acids. The CDR3, as DNA: TGTGCCAGCAGCTCCTGGGGGGGACAGGGAAATGAAAAACTGTTTTTT. Translating it yields CASSSWGGQGNEKLFF.

V and J are TRBV6-5 and TRBJ2-1; tentatively, D is TRBD2 (7 bases). The ends were cut back, 5 bases at V and 9 bases at J, with 20 bases in the middle. Germline assignment: CDR1 MNHEY and CDR2 SVGAGI. The CDR3 is 15 amino acids. DNA for the CDR3: TGTGCCAGCAGTGTGGAGAGGGGGGGCTGGAGTGAGCAGTTCTTC. Encoded protein: CASSVERGGWSEQFF.

The CDR3 DNA sequence: TGCGCCAGCAGCCAAACCCGGGGGGGGGACTATGGCTACACCTTC. Translating gives CASSQTRGGDYGYTF. The genes are TRBV4-3 and TRBJ1-2; a weak D match, TRBD1 (5 bases). The CDR3 has 15 residues. Trimming pared 2 bases from V and 3 bases from J, leaving 13 bases between. Germline V gene data show CDR1 as LGHNA and CDR2 as YSLEER.

The V call is TRBV5-1, the J call TRBJ1-1, with D possibly TRBD1 on 5 matching bases. The CDR3 totals 18 residues. V dropped 4 bases and J dropped 1 base, with 23 bases sitting between them. Germline lookup yields CDR1 SGHRS and CDR2 YFSETQ. CDR3 in amino acids: CASSPVGTSLGQNTEAFF. The CDR3 DNA is TGCGCCAGCAGCCCGGTAGGGACTTCACTGGGTCAGAACACTGAAGCTTTCTTT.

The V call is TRBV7-2, the J call TRBJ2-5; unclear D gene. Deletions cut 5 bases from V and 1 base from J, with 8 bases between. Germline values: CDR1 SGHTA, CDR2 FQGNSA. The CDR3 length is 13 residues. CDR3 nucleotides: TGTGCCAGCAGCCCCCGTGTCCAAGAGACCCAGTACTTC. Its translation is CASSPRVQETQYF.

The V and J genes are TRBV7-2 and TRBJ2-3; 7 bases are shared with TRBD2. Germline CDR1 and CDR2: SGHTA and FQGNSA. With V trimmed by 3 bases and J by 0 bases, 0 bases remained unmatched. The CDR3 runs 14 residues. CDR3 sequence: CASSFGGSTDTQYF. The CDR3 DNA is TGTGCCAGCAGCTTCGGGGGGAGCACAGATACGCAGTATTTT.